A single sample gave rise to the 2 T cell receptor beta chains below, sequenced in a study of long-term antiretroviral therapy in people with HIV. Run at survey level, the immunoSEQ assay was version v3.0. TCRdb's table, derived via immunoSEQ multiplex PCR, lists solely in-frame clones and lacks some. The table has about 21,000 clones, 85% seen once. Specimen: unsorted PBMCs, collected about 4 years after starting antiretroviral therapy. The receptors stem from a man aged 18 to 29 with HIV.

Here the CDR3 DNA reads TGTGCCAGCAGTTCTAACAGGGGCCAAGAGACCCAGTACTTC. It encodes CASSSNRGQETQYF. V gene TRBV27 combines with J gene TRBJ2-5; 7 nucleotides match TRBD1. After removal of 4 bases from V and 1 base from J, the junction contained 3 bases not matched to a gene. The germline V gene encodes CDR1 MNHEY and CDR2 SMNVEV (reference sequence). The CDR3 loop spans 14 amino acids.

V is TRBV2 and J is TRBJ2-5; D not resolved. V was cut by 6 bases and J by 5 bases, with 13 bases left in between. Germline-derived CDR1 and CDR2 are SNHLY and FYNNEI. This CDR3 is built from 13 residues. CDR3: CASRVLDIETQYF. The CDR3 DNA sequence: TGTGCCAGCAGGGTCCTCGACATTGAGACCCAGTACTTC.